Below, 2 T cell receptor beta chains from the same sample are listed, as sequenced in a study of T cells in localized non-small cell lung cancer. Sequencing used immunoSEQ multiplex PCR; TCRdb keeps in-frame clones, though not all of them. The sample records about 34,000 clones, 88% being singletons. The sample was peripheral blood, taken before any cancer treatment. These receptors all come from a woman between 35 and 75 years old with stage I lung adenocarcinoma.

The genes are TRBV18 and TRBJ2-4; D may correspond to TRBD1 or TRBD2 (5 bases each). Germline loops: CDR1 KGHSH, CDR2 LQKENI. The CDR3 runs to 19 residues. Trimming took 2 bases from V and 0 from J, leaving 20 bases between them. The CDR3 region is CASSPFLTGTGLAKNIQYF. CDR3 DNA sequence: TGTGCCAGCTCACCATTCCTCACCGGGACGGGTCTAGCCAAAAACATTCAGTACTTC.

The chain combines TRBV5-6 with TRBJ2-7, with 7 bases fitting TRBD1. The V segment lost 2 bases and the J segment 0 bases; nucleotides outside the gene matches: 2. This CDR3 spans 14 amino acids. Germline V gives CDR1 SGHDT, CDR2 YYEEEE. CDR3 DNA: TGTGCCAGCAGCTTAGGGACAGCCTCCTACGAGCAGTACTTC. This encodes CASSLGTASYEQYF.